This TCR beta chain was profiled in a study of PD-1 blockade in classical Hodgkin lymphoma. The overall study: The patients were dosed with nivolumab 3 mg/kg, infused intravenously every 2 weeks.

Regarding this clone: Its target is unknown.

Findings of the study overall: Reports described newly diagnosed patients as having lower baseline TCR diversity than healthy donors.

Exposure to brentuximab vedotin varied, and each patient had relapsed following autologous stem cell transplantation. The V gene's germline CDR1 is SGHRS and CDR2 YFSETQ. Between the trimmed V and J ends, which lost 0 bases and 0 bases, there was a span of 7 bases. The CDR3 is 15 amino acids. Data came from immunoSEQ multiplex PCR; TCRdb stores just in-frame clones and leaves some out. The table lists 23,000 or so clones, about 80% of them singletons. V and J are TRBV5-1 and TRBJ2-1; D gene ambiguous. This TCR derives from a human donor with classical Hodgkin lymphoma. Sequencing was performed on peripheral blood mononuclear cells (PBMCs), taken at baseline. The CDR3 loop reads CASSLVGYSYNEQFF. CDR3 in DNA: TGCGCCAGCAGCTTGGTTGGATACTCCTACAATGAGCAGTTCTTC.